These 21 T cell receptor beta chains originate from one sample sequenced in a study of tumour-infiltrating T cells in Burkitt lymphoma. The protocol was immunoSEQ multiplex PCR, while the TCRdb copy is restricted to in-frame clones and leaves out a portion. The data show about 1,600 clones, around 20% seen once. Material for sequencing was tumor tissue. The receptors were sampled from a human donor with diffuse large B-cell lymphoma.

The chain couples TRBV19 to TRBJ1-5; possibly TRBD1 for D (6 bases). Germline lookup yields CDR1 LNHDA and CDR2 SQIVND (reference sequence). The CDR3 length is 15 residues. With 1 base removed from V and 0 bases from J, the gap between germline ends came to 7 bases. The CDR3 sequence is CASSIGTVSNQPQHF. For the CDR3, the DNA is TGTGCCAGTAGTATAGGGACAGTTAGCAATCAGCCCCAGCATTTT. The variable domain in full, completed from reference TRBV19 and TRBJ1-5, reads DGGITQSPKYLFRKEGQNVTLSCEQNLNHDAMYWYRQDPGQGLRLIYYSQIVNDFQKGDIAEGYSVSREKKESFPLTVTSAQKNPTAFYLCASSIGTVSNQPQHFGDGTRLSIL.

This clone occurred a few times. One end of the junction varies from germline; a read error may be responsible. The CDR3, as DNA: TGTGCTAGCAGCTTGATCCGGGACAGGGCGGTTGAAACTGAAGCTTTCTTT. Its translation is CASSLIRDRAVETEAFF. V usage is TRBV7-9 and J usage is TRBJ1-1, with 9 positions matching TRBD1. This CDR3 is built from 17 residues. Germline loops: CDR1 SEHNR, CDR2 FQNEAQ (reference sequence).

Only a few counts were recorded for this clone. This sequence joins TRBV19 and TRBJ2-1; TRBD2 agrees at 7 bases. The trim removed 1 base at V and 6 bases at J, leaving 6 bases unmatched. Per the germline V gene, CDR1 is LNHDA and CDR2 is SQIVND (reference sequence). The CDR3 contains 15 residues. The CDR3 spells CASSIGSSGGNEQFF. The CDR3 nucleotides read TGTGCCAGTAGTATAGGGTCTAGCGGAGGCAATGAGCAGTTCTTC.

The chain joins TRBV6-4 to TRBJ2-3; D is uncertain. The V and J ends lost 0 bases and 6 bases respectively, with 10 bases between them. The germline CDR1 and CDR2 sequences are MRHNA and SNTAGT. CDR3 length: 14 amino acids. CDR3 in DNA: TGTGCCAGCAGTGACTCGAGGCGGCCGGATACGCAGTATTTT. It is translated as CASSDSRRPDTQYF.

This clone appeared a few times. The chain joins TRBV7-2 to TRBJ1-2; D unresolved. The CDR3 consists of 13 residues. The germline gives CDR1 SGHTA, CDR2 FQGNSA. V lost 3 bases to trimming and J lost 6 bases, with 11 bases between them. The CDR3 reads CASSFKVGDGYTF. The CDR3 DNA is TGTGCCAGCAGCTTTAAAGTCGGAGATGGCTACACCTTC.

V and J are TRBV11-3 and TRBJ2-3; the match to TRBD2 covers 9 bases. CDR3 length equals 15 residues. Germline V gene lookup returns CDR1 SGHNT and CDR2 YENEEA. Trimming took 1 base from V and 6 from J; bases not matched to a gene: 5. CDR3 nucleotide sequence: TGTGCCAGCAGCTTAGCCGTTAGCGGGAGTGATACGCAGTATTTT. It translates to CASSLAVSGSDTQYF.

This chain links TRBV19 with TRBJ1-1; TRBD1 aligns across 7 bases. V gave up 5 bases and J gave up 5 bases; unmatched junction bases: 5. Germline V gives CDR1 LNHDA, CDR2 SQIVND (reference sequence). The CDR3 has 13 residues. The CDR3 loop reads CASSPSGGTEAFF. CDR3 nucleotides: TGTGCCAGTAGTCCATCAGGGGGGACTGAAGCTTTCTTT.

There are a few counts of this clone. The rearrangement links TRBV7-9 to TRBJ1-2; 11 nucleotides line up with TRBD1. The CDR3 length is 15 residues. V gave up 3 bases and J gave up 6 bases; unmatched junction bases: 6. Germline CDR1 and CDR2: SEHNR and FQNEAQ (reference sequence). CDR3 amino acids: CASSFEGQGANGYTF. The CDR3 bases are TGTGCCAGCAGCTTCGAAGGACAGGGGGCGAATGGCTACACCTTC.

The chain couples TRBV20-1 to TRBJ2-5; D gene unclear. Germline-derived CDR1 and CDR2 are DFQATT and SNEGSKA (reference sequence). Trimming took 2 bases from V and 2 from J, leaving 3 bases between them. This CDR3 contains 11 residues. In nucleotides, the CDR3 is TGCAGTGCTAGAATTCAAGAGACCCAGTACTTC. This codes for CSARIQETQYF.

This clone came up a few times. V gene TRBV30 combines with J gene TRBJ1-1; D is possibly TRBD1 (6 bases). V shed 1 base and J shed 3 bases, with 12 bases lying between them. The germline V gene encodes CDR1 GTSNPN and CDR2 SVGIG (reference sequence). This CDR3 is 14 amino acids long. The CDR3 sequence: CAWSEGGVYTEAFF. CDR3 bases: TGTGCCTGGAGTGAGGGGGGTGTTTACACTGAAGCTTTCTTT.

This clone is large (0.1 to 1%) in the sample. This chain links TRBV11-2 with TRBJ2-2; 7 bases match TRBD2. The length of the CDR3 is 17 residues. With V trimmed by 1 base and J by 6 bases, 11 bases remained unmatched. Germline CDR1 is SGHAT and CDR2 is FQNNGV. The CDR3 protein is CASSLGGREAMSGELFF. CDR3 nucleotides: TGTGCCAGCAGCTTAGGGGGCCGGGAGGCCATGTCCGGGGAGCTGTTTTTT.

This clone was counted between two and nine times. V usage is TRBV6-6 and J usage is TRBJ2-1; possible D gene TRBD1, 7 bases. Germline-derived CDR1 and CDR2 are MNHNY and SVGAGI (reference sequence). The V and J ends lost 1 base and 0 bases respectively, with 10 bases between them. The CDR3 contains 16 residues. For the CDR3, the DNA is TGTGCCAGCAGTTACTTGGAGGGGGCCTCCTACAATGAGCAGTTCTTC. Encoded protein: CASSYLEGASYNEQFF.

This clone has a handful of counts. The chain has TRBV7-2 and TRBJ1-1; D unclear. With 4 bases removed from V and 3 bases from J, the gap between germline ends came to 12 bases. Germline lookup yields CDR1 SGHTA and CDR2 FQGNSA. The length of the CDR3 is 14 residues. CDR3 bases: TGTGCCAGCAGCTGGGTTCCTCAGGACACTGAAGCTTTCTTT. Translated, it gives CASSWVPQDTEAFF.

Remarks on this clone: Given a much more abundant clone one base away, this may be a read error. This sequence joins TRBV30 and TRBJ2-5; D is uncertain. The DNA end is more similar to TRBJ2-7, so the J call may be wrong. The CDR3 is 13 residues long. Per the germline V gene, CDR1 is GTSNPN and CDR2 is SVGIG (reference sequence). The CDR3 region has the DNA TGTGCCTGGAGTGTTGGAGTATCCTACGAGCAGTACTTC. Protein product: CAWSVGVSYEQYF.

This clone has only a few counts. The chain is built from TRBV15 and TRBJ2-1, with D perhaps matching TRBD2 (6 bases). V was clipped by 1 base and J by 9 bases, with 16 bases between them. This CDR3 spans 15 amino acids. The germline CDR1 and CDR2 sequences are LNHNV and YYDKDF (reference sequence). The DNA for the CDR3 is TGTGCCACCAGCAGAGTTACGGGGGTAGTTCCTGAGCAGTTCTTC. It encodes CATSRVTGVVPEQFF.

A few counts support this clone. The V gene is TRBV4-1, the J gene TRBJ2-1, with a tentative D call TRBD2 (5 bases). This CDR3 spans 15 amino acids. The V and J ends lost 6 bases and 7 bases respectively, with 19 bases between them. Germline assignment: CDR1 MGHRA and CDR2 YSYEKL. CDR3 coding DNA: TGCGCCAGCAGGCAACTAGTGACCTTAATAAATGAGCAGTTCTTC. Translation gives CASRQLVTLINEQFF.

The rearrangement uses TRBV6-1 and TRBJ2-2, with 14 nucleotides matching TRBD2. The germline V gene encodes CDR1 MNHNS and CDR2 SASEGT. The CDR3 sequence is 19 residues long. V shed 1 base and J 5 bases; nucleotides not matched to a gene: 9. CDR3 coding DNA: TGTGCCAGCAGTGAAGTCCCCGAGAGACTAGCGGGAGGGACCGGGGAGCTGTTTTTT. Protein sequence: CASSEVPERLAGGTGELFF.

This clone was seen more than once but under ten times. The chain carries TRBV7-9 and TRBJ1-2; a possible D gene is TRBD1 (5 bases). The CDR3 sequence is 12 residues long. Between the trimmed V and J ends, which lost 8 bases and 4 bases, there was a span of 11 bases. CDR1 and CDR2 from the germline V gene are SEHNR and FQNEAQ (reference sequence). DNA for the CDR3: TGTGCCAGCGGCGACAGTATCTATGGCTACACCTTC. Its protein is CASGDSIYGYTF.

The chain has TRBV5-1 and TRBJ2-5; the D call may be TRBD1 or TRBD2 (5 bases each). V was shortened by 1 base and J by 0 bases, with 16 bases between the two germline ends. The length of the CDR3 is 17 residues. CDR1 is SGHRS, CDR2 YFSETQ, per germline. CDR3 sequence: CASSLYPIWGNQETQYF. The CDR3, as DNA: TGCGCCAGCAGCTTGTATCCCATCTGGGGGAACCAAGAGACCCAGTACTTC.

The rearrangement joins TRBV7-2 to TRBJ1-2, with unresolved D. V was cut by 5 bases and J by 8 bases, with 12 bases left in between. This CDR3 comprises 12 residues. CDR1 is SGHTA, CDR2 FQGNSA, per germline. CDR3 loop: CASSATPLGYTF. In DNA form, the CDR3 reads TGTGCCAGCAGCGCGACCCCCCTAGGCTACACCTTC.

V and J are TRBV4-3 and TRBJ2-1; D call uncertain. V lost 3 bases, J lost 8 bases, and 11 bases lay in between. The germline V gene encodes CDR1 LGHNA and CDR2 YSLEER. The CDR3 is made up of 13 amino acids. DNA of the CDR3: TGCGCCAGCAGCCAGGCCTACCTTGATGAGCAGTTCTTC. Amino acid sequence: CASSQAYLDEQFF.